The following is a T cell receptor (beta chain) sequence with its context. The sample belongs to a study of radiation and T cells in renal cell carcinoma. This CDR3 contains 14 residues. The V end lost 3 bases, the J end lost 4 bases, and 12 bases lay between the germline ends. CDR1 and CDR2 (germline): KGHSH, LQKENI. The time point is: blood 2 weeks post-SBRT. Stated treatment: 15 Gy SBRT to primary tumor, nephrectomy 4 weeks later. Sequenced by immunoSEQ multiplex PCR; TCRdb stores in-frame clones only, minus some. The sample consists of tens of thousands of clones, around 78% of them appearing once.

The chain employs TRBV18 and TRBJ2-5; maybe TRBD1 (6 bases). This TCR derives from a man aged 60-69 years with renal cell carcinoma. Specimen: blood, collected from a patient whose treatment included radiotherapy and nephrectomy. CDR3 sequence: CASSPTGRLETQYF. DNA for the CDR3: TGTGCCAGCTCACCCACAGGGCGGTTAGAGACCCAGTACTTC.